The source of this T cell receptor beta chain is a study of T cell changes during pregnancy in multiple sclerosis. This CDR3 contains 13 residues. In germline, CDR1 is MGHRA, CDR2 YSYEKL. The V end lost 0 bases, the J end lost 7 bases, and 8 bases lay between the germline ends. TCRdb keeps only in-frame clones here, not all; method: immunoSEQ multiplex PCR. The top ten clones hold over 0.8% of a sample with about 60,000 clones, nearly 95% of them seen once. The chain links TRBV4-1 to TRBJ2-3; D is unclear. This specimen was peripheral blood, taken in the first trimester of pregnancy. The receptor was isolated from a female donor with multiple sclerosis, enrolled in a pregnancy study. The CDR3, as DNA: TGCGCCAGCAGCCAAGATGCGGTATATACGCAGTATTTT. Residues: CASSQDAVYTQYF.